Below, one T cell receptor (beta chain) is given with its context. These data belong to a study of blood T cell repertoires in COVID-19. On the study more broadly: Material from acute and convalescent COVID-19 was sourced from the United States, Italy and Spain. Nucleic acid was either cDNA or gDNA, and it came from T cells, B-cell-depleted T cells, or PBMCs.

This CDR3 is built from 13 residues. The germline V gene encodes CDR1 MNHEY and CDR2 SMNVEV (reference sequence). Trimming left V 6 bases short and J 6 bases short, with 14 bases between. In the original processing: It was from reference gene primer amplification that nucleated cell counts were estimated. The protocol was immunoSEQ multiplex PCR, while the TCRdb copy is restricted to in-frame clones and leaves out a portion. V, J and clone size are taken as reported in that table, and D and trimming were inferred from the DNA itself. This table has a few hundred thousand clones, roughly 85% appearing once.

This TCR derives from a human donor in a cohort sampled during active COVID-19. Source material: peripheral blood. The V call is TRBV27, the J call TRBJ1-2, with D perhaps matching TRBD1 (6 bases). The chain's CDR3 is CASRLSGGDGYTF. The CDR3 coding sequence is TGTGCCAGCAGGTTAAGTGGGGGCGATGGCTACACCTTC.